This T cell receptor beta chain originates from a study of T cell clonality in common variable immunodeficiency. TCRdb's copy holds only in-frame clones and misses some; the assay was immunoSEQ multiplex PCR. Recorded here are about 43,000 clones, with no singletons, and the ten leading clones hold 2.1%. The germline V gene encodes CDR1 SGHVS and CDR2 FQNEAQ. The CDR3 contains 16 residues. The V and J ends lost 1 base and 1 base, in that order; junction bases with no gene match: 2. This clone was observed a few times. From the germline J gene comes the end of the CDR3, since the read stops 3 residues before it.

Sequenced sample: peripheral blood mononuclear cells. The rearrangement links TRBV7-8 to TRBJ1-3, with 9 bases identical to TRBD1. The receptor was isolated from a person between 18 and 70 years old in good health. The CDR3 reads CASSLDRGLSGNTIYF. The CDR3 bases that were read are TGTGCCAGCAGCTTAGACAGGGGGCTTTCTGGAAACACC.